This entry lists 15 T cell receptor beta chains sequenced from one sample in a study of graft-versus-host responses after intestinal transplantation. No cognate antigen is known for these TCRs. Assay used: immunoSEQ multiplex PCR; TCRdb lists only in-frame clones, some missing. The sample records tens of thousands of clones, 80% to 95% being singletons. Sequenced material: unstimulated CD4+ T cells sorted from spleen or lymph node cells, taken before intestinal transplant. Receptors were obtained from a human donor who received an intestinal transplant.

This chain joins TRBV19 and TRBJ1-3; 7 bases are shared with TRBD1. Germline V gene lookup returns CDR1 LNHDA and CDR2 SQIVND (reference sequence). V lost 10 bases, J lost 4 bases, and 16 bases stayed unmatched. This CDR3 contains 16 residues. CDR3 protein: CATRITTQGVGNTIYF. CDR3 in DNA: TGTGCCACCCGGATTACCACTCAGGGGGTAGGAAACACCATATATTTT.

The V and J genes are TRBV4-2 and TRBJ2-5; D remains unclear. V was trimmed by 0 bases and J by 2 bases, leaving 13 bases between them. Germline V CDR1 and CDR2: LGHNA, YNFKEQ. The CDR3 runs to 16 residues. The DNA of the CDR3 is TGTGCCAGCAGCCAAGATCAAGGCGCGGATCAAGAGACCCAGTACTTC. Amino acid sequence: CASSQDQGADQETQYF.

The chain employs TRBV7-8 and TRBJ1-4; D gene unclear. CDR3 length: 11 residues. V was clipped by 6 bases and J by 6 bases, with 5 bases between them. Germline CDR1 is SGHVS and CDR2 is FQNEAQ. The DNA for the CDR3 is TGTGCCAGCAGGTTACATGAAAAACTGTTTTTT. This gives the protein CASRLHEKLFF.

The chain couples TRBV25-1 to TRBJ1-2, with D tentatively TRBD1 (5 bases). This CDR3 is 13 amino acids long. In germline, CDR1 is MGHDK, CDR2 SYGVNS. The V end was cut by 4 bases, the J end by 6 bases, with 12 bases between. The DNA of the CDR3 is TGTGCCAGCAGTGGGGGCAGGGCCCATGGCTACACCTTC. Amino acids: CASSGGRAHGYTF.

This sequence joins TRBV19 and TRBJ2-1, with TRBD2 as a possible D gene (5 bases). CDR3 length equals 15 residues. Trimming removed 7 bases from V and 1 base from J, with 14 bases in between. Germline values: CDR1 LNHDA, CDR2 SQIVND (reference sequence). The DNA for the CDR3 is TGTGCCAGTACCCCCGGGGTGGGGTCCTACAATGAGCAGTTCTTC. Residues: CASTPGVGSYNEQFF.

The chain couples TRBV5-1 to TRBJ2-1, with D possibly being TRBD1 (5 bases). CDR1 is SGHRS, CDR2 YFSETQ, per germline. V was trimmed by 4 bases and J by 10 bases, leaving 9 bases between them. This CDR3 contains 11 residues. The CDR3 spells CASSTYREQFF. The DNA for the CDR3 is TGCGCCAGCAGCACCTACAGGGAGCAGTTCTTC.

The rearrangement links TRBV21-1 to TRBJ2-2. TRBV21-1 is given as a pseudogene. CDR3 size: 13 residues. For the CDR3, the DNA is TGTGCCAGCAGCAAAAGGGCCACCGGGGAGCTGTTTTTT. Amino acid sequence: CASSKRATGELFF.

V is TRBV30 and J is TRBJ2-7, with D hard to call. Germline V CDR1 and CDR2: GTSNPN, SVGIG (reference sequence). The V and J ends lost 1 base and 3 bases respectively, with 7 bases between them. The CDR3 is 12 amino acids. The CDR3 protein is CAWSDNLYEQYF. For the CDR3, the DNA is TGTGCCTGGAGTGACAACCTCTACGAGCAGTACTTC.

The chain links TRBV9 to TRBJ2-6; 8 bases align to TRBD1. CDR3 length: 18 residues. The germline V gene encodes CDR1 SGDLS and CDR2 YYNGEE. Trimming took 3 bases from V and 0 from J; bases not matched to a gene: 8. CDR3 protein: CASSGTQGVSSGANVLTF. Here the CDR3 DNA reads TGTGCCAGCAGCGGAACACAGGGGGTGAGCTCTGGGGCCAACGTCCTGACTTTC.

V and J are TRBV14 and TRBJ1-1; D is undetermined. CDR1 is SGHDN and CDR2 is FVKESK in the germline V gene. V lost 0 bases to trimming and J lost 4 bases, with 6 bases between them. The CDR3 covers 13 residues. The CDR3 here is CASSQDGGTEAFF. The CDR3 nucleotides are TGTGCCAGCAGCCAAGACGGCGGCACTGAAGCTTTCTTT.

The chain couples TRBV27 to TRBJ1-5, with 9 bases aligning to TRBD1. The junction had 13 bases not matched to a gene; V was cut back by 8 bases and J by 2 bases. Germline V gene lookup returns CDR1 MNHEY and CDR2 SMNVEV (reference sequence). The CDR3 loop spans 17 amino acids. CDR3 nucleotide sequence: TGTGCCAGCGCCCCCAACAGGGGGCTTTTTCGCAATCAGCCCCAGCATTTT. This gives the protein CASAPNRGLFRNQPQHF.

The chain carries TRBV15 and TRBJ2-3; D remains unclear. Trimming took 0 bases from V and 2 from J, leaving 12 bases between them. This CDR3 comprises 16 residues. Per the germline V gene, CDR1 is LNHNV and CDR2 is YYDKDF (reference sequence). The CDR3: CATSRDITVITDTQYF. The CDR3 DNA sequence: TGTGCCACCAGCAGAGATATAACAGTTATCACAGATACGCAGTATTTT.

On this clone: Distinct nucleotide sequences in the sample also encode this CDR3. The chain carries TRBV7-8 and TRBJ1-4; TRBD1 agrees at 10 bases. The CDR3 is made up of 16 amino acids. Losses at the gene ends were 3 bases for V and 7 bases for J; bases not matched to a gene: 8. Germline CDR1 SGHVS, CDR2 FQNEAQ. CDR3 region: CASSFRDRGRGEKLFF. The CDR3 DNA reads TGTGCCAGCAGCTTTCGGGACAGGGGTCGGGGTGAAAAACTGTTTTTT.

V usage is TRBV18 and J usage is TRBJ1-1; 9 bases match TRBD1. Losses at the gene ends were 5 bases for V and 1 base for J; bases not matched to a gene: 2. Germline V gives CDR1 KGHSH, CDR2 LQKENI. The CDR3 consists of 14 residues. The CDR3 spells CASSSDRGNTEAFF. DNA for the CDR3: TGTGCCAGCTCATCGGACAGGGGGAACACTGAAGCTTTCTTT.

The CDR3 loop is CASGSGRRTDTQYF. CDR3 in DNA: TGTGCCAGCGGTAGCGGGAGGCGCACAGATACGCAGTATTTT. The V gene is TRBV2, the J gene TRBJ2-3; 10 bases are a match to TRBD2. The CDR3 is 14 amino acids. Germline lookup yields CDR1 SNHLY and CDR2 FYNNEI. Unmatched junction bases numbered 3, after V lost 8 bases and J lost 1 base.